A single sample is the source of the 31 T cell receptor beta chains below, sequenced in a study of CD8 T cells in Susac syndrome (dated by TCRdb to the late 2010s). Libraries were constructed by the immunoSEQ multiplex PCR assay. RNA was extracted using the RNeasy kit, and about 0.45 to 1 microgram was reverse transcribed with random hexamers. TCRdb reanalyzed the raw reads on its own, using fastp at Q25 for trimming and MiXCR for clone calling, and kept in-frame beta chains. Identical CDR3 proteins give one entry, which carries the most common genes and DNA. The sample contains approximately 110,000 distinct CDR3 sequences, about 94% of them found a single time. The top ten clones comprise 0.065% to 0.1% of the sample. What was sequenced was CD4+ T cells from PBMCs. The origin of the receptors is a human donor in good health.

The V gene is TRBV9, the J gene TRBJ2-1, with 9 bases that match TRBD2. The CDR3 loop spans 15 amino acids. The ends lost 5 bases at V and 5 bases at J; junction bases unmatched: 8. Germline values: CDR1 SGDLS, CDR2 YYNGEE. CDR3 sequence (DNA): TGTGCCAGCAGAGCGACTAGCGGTGATGACAATGAGCAGTTCTTC. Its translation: CASRATSGDDNEQFF. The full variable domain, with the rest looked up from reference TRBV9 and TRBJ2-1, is DSGVTQTPKHLITATGQRVTLRCSPRSGDLSVYWYQQSLDQGLQFLIQYYNGEERAKGNILERFSAQQFPDLHSELNLSSLELGDSALYFCASRATSGDDNEQFFGPGTRLTVL.

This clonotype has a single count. The CDR3 coding sequence is TGTGCCAGCAGCTTAGCATATACCGGGACCTTTATTCCCACCTTC. Translated: CASSLAYTGTFIPTF. The chain has TRBV7-8 and TRBJ1-2; D possibly corresponds to TRBD1 (5 bases). CDR3 size: 15 residues. Germline assignment: CDR1 SGHVS and CDR2 FQNEAQ. Trimming left V 0 bases short and J 13 bases short, with 21 bases between.

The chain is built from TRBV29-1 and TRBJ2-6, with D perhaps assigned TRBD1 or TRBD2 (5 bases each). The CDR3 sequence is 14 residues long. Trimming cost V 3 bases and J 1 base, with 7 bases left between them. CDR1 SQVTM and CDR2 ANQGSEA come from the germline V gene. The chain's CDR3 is CSVERGSGANVLTF. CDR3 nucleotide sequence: TGCAGCGTTGAGAGGGGTTCTGGGGCCAACGTCCTGACTTTC. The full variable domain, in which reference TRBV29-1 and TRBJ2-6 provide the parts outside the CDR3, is SAVISQKPSRDICQRGTSLTIQCQVDSQVTMMFWYRQQPGQSLTLIATANQGSEATYESGFVIDKFPISRPNLTFSTLTVSNMSPEDSSIYLCSVERGSGANVLTFGAGSRLTVL.

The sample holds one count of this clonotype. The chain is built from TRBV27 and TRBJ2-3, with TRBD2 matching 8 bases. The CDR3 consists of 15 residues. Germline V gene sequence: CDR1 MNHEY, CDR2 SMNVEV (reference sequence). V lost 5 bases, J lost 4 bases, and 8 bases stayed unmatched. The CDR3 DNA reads TGTGCCAGCAGTCCTCGACTAGCGCAAGCAGATACGCAGTATTTT. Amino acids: CASSPRLAQADTQYF.

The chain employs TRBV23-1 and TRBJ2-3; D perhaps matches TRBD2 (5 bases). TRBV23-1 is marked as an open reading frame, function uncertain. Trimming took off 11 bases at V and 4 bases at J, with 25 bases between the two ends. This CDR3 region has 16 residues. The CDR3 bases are TGCGCCCGACACCCAATAACCGGGATGGAGCCAGATACGCAGTATTTT. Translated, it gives CARHPITGMEPDTQYF.

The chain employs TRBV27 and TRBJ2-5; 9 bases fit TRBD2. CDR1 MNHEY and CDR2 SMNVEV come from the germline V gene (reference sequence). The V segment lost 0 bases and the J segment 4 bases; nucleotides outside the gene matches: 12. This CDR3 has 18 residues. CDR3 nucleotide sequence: TGTGCCAGCAGTTTATCGGGGCGGGAGGGCTTGTTTGGAGAGACCCAGTACTTC. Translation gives CASSLSGREGLFGETQYF.

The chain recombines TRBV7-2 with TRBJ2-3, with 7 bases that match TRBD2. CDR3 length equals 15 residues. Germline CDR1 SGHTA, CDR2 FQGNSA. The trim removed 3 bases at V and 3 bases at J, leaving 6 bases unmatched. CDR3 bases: TGTGCCAGCAGCTTCGTCCTAGCGGCAACAGATACGCAGTATTTT. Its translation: CASSFVLAATDTQYF.

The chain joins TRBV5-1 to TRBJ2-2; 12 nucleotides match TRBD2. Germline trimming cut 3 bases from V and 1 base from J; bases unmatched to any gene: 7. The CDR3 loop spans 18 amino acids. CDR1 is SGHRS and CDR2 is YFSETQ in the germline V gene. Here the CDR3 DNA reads TGCGCCAGCAGCTCGACACTAGCGGGAGGTCTGAACACCGGGGAGCTGTTTTTT. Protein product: CASSSTLAGGLNTGELFF. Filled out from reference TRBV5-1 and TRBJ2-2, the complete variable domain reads KAGVTQTPRYLIKTRGQQVTLSCSPISGHRSVSWYQQTPGQGLQFLFEYFSETQRNKGNFPGRFSGRQFSNSRSEMNVSTLELGDSALYLCASSSTLAGGLNTGELFFGEGSRLTVL.

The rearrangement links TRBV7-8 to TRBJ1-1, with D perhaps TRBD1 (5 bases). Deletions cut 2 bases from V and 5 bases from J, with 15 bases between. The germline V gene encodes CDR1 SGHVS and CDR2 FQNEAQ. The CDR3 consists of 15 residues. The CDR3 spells CASSLYVGPKTEAFF. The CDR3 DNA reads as TGTGCCAGCAGCTTATATGTGGGGCCTAAGACTGAAGCTTTCTTT.

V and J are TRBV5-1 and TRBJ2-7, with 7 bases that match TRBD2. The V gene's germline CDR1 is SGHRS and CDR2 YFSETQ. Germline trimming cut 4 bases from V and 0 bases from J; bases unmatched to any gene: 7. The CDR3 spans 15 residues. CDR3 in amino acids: CASSPGLGGSYEQYF. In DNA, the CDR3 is TGCGCCAGCAGCCCCGGACTAGGAGGCTCCTACGAGCAGTACTTC.

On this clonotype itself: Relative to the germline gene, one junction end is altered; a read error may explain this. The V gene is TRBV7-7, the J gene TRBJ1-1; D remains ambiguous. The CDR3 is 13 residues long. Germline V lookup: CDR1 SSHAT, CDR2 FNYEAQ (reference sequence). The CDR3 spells CASSLEPETEAFF. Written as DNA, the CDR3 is TGTGCTAGCAGCTTAGAGCCTGAGACTGAAGCTTTCTTT.

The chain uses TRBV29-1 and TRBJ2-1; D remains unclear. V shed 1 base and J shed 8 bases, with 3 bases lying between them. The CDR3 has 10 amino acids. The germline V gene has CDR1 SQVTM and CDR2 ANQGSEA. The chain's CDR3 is CSVEGYEQFF. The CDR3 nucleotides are TGCAGCGTTGAAGGGTATGAGCAGTTCTTC.

The CDR3 spells CAWFAGQGDYGYTF. The CDR3 DNA is TGTGCCTGGTTCGCGGGACAGGGTGACTATGGCTACACCTTC. The chain is built from TRBV30 and TRBJ1-2; TRBD1 aligns across 9 bases. Germline-derived CDR1 and CDR2 are GTSNPN and SVGIG (reference sequence). Trimming at V came to 5 bases and at J to 3 bases, leaving 7 bases not matched to a gene. The CDR3 is 14 residues long.

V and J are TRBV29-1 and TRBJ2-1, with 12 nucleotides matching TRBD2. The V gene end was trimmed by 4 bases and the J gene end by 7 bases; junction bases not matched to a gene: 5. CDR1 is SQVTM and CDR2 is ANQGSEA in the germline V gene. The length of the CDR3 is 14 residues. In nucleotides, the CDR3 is TGCAGCGTTGGACTAGCGGGAGTACTAAATGAGCAGTTCTTC. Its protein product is CSVGLAGVLNEQFF.

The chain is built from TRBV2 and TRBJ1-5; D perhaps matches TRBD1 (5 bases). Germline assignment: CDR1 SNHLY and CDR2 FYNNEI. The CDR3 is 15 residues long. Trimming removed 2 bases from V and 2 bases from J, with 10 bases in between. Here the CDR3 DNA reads TGTGCCAGCAGTGAAATCCAGGGAGGCAATCAGCCCCAGCATTTT. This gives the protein CASSEIQGGNQPQHF.

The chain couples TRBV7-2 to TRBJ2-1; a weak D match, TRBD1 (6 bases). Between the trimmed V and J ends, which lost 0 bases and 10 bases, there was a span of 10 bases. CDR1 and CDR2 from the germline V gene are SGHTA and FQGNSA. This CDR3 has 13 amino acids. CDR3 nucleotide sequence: TGTGCCAGCAGCTTAGCCTCGACAGGCGAGCAGTTCTTC. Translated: CASSLASTGEQFF.

The CDR3 DNA follows: TGTGCCAGCCAGACGGTGACCTACGAGCAGTACTTC. It encodes CASQTVTYEQYF. The chain has TRBV25-1 and TRBJ2-7; no definite D call. The CDR3 contains 12 residues. Germline V gene data show CDR1 as MGHDK and CDR2 as SYGVNS. V was pared by 8 bases and J by 2 bases, with 10 bases between.

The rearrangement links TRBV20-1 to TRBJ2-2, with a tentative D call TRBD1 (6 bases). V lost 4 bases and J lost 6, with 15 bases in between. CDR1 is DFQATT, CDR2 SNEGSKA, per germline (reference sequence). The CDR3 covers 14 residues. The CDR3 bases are TGCAGTGCTATACAGGGAAGTGTACCCGGGGAGCTGTTTTTT. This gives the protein CSAIQGSVPGELFF.

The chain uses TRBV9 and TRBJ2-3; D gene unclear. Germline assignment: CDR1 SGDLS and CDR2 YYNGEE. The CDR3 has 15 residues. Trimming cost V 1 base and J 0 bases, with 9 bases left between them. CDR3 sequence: CASSVSVSSTDTQYF. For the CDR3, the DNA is TGTGCCAGCAGCGTATCTGTTTCTAGCACAGATACGCAGTATTTT.

This CDR3 reads CASSSTANTEAFF. The CDR3 DNA follows: TGCGCCAGCAGCTCGACAGCGAACACTGAAGCTTTCTTT. V is TRBV5-1 and J is TRBJ1-1, with D possibly TRBD1 on 5 matching bases. The germline gives CDR1 SGHRS, CDR2 YFSETQ. The CDR3 spans 13 residues. Deletions cut 3 bases from V and 1 base from J, with 7 bases between.

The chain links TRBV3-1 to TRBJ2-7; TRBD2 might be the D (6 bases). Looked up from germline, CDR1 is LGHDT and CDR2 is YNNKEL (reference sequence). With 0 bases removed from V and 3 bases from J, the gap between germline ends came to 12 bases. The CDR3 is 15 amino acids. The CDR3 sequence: CASSQDVASVYEQYF. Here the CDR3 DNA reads TGTGCCAGCAGCCAAGACGTTGCTAGCGTCTACGAGCAGTACTTC.

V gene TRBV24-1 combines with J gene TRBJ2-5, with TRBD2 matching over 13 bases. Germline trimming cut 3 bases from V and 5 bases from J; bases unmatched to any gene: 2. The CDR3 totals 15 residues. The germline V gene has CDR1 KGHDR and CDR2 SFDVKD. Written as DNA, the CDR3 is TGTGCCACCAGTGATGTGACTAGCGGGGGGGAGACCCAGTACTTC. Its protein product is CATSDVTSGGETQYF.

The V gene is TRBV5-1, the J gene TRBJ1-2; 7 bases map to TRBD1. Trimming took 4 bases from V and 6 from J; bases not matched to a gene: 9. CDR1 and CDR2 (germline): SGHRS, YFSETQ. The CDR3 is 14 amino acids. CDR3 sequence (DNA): TGCGCCAGCAGCCCCAGGGGACAGCGCCATGGCTACACCTTC. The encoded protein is CASSPRGQRHGYTF.

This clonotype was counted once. The DNA of the CDR3 is TGCAGTGCTAGATCCGGGAGTCCCTACGAGCAGTACTTC. This gives the protein CSARSGSPYEQYF. The chain is built from TRBV20-1 and TRBJ2-7; possible D gene TRBD2, 6 bases. This CDR3 has 13 residues. The V gene lost 2 bases and the J gene lost 2 bases, with 10 bases spanning the gap. Looked up from germline, CDR1 is DFQATT and CDR2 is SNEGSKA (reference sequence).

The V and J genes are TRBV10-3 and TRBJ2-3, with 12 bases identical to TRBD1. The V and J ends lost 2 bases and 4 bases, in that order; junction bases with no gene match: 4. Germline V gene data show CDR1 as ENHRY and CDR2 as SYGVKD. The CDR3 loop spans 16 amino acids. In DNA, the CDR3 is TGTGCCATCAGTGAGCACCGGGACAGGGGGCCAGATACGCAGTATTTT. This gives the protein CAISEHRDRGPDTQYF.

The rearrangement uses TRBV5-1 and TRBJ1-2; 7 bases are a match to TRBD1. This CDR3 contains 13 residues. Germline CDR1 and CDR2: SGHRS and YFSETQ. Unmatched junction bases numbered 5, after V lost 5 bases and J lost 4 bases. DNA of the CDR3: TGCGCCAGCAGGGAGGGGGCAGGCTATGGCTACACCTTC. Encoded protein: CASREGAGYGYTF.

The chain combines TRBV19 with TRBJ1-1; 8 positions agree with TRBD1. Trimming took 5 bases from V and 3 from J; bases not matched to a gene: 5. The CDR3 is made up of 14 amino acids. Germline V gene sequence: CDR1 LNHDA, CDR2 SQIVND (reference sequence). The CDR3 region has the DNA TGTGCCAGTAGTCTGACAGGGGTGGACACTGAAGCTTTCTTT. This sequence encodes CASSLTGVDTEAFF.

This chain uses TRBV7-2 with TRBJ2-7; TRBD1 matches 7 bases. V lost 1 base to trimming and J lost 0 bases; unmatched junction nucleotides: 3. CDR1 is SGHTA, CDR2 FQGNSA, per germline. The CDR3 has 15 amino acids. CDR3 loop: CASSLVQGSSYEQYF. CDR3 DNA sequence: TGTGCCAGCAGCTTAGTACAGGGGAGCTCCTACGAGCAGTACTTC.

The CDR3 bases are TGCAGCGTTTCCTTGGGGGAGACCCAGTACTTC. This codes for CSVSLGETQYF. The chain carries TRBV29-1 and TRBJ2-5; D remains unclear. Germline V gene sequence: CDR1 SQVTM, CDR2 ANQGSEA. Between the trimmed V and J ends, which lost 5 bases and 5 bases, there was a span of 9 bases. This CDR3 spans 11 amino acids.

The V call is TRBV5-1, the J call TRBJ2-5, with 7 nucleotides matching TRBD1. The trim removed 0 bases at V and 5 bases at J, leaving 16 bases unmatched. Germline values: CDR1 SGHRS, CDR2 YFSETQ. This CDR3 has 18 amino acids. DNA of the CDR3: TGCGCCAGCAGCTTGGGATGGGTGACAGGGCGGACCGTGGAGACCCAGTACTTC. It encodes CASSLGWVTGRTVETQYF.

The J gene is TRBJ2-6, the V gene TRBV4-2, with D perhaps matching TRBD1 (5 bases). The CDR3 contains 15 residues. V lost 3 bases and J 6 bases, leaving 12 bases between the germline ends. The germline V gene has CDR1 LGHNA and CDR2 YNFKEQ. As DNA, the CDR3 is TGTGCCAGCAGCCACCCATCACAGGAGGCCAACGTCCTGACTTTC. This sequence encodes CASSHPSQEANVLTF.